Shown below are 30 T cell receptor beta chains from a single sample sequenced in a study of OX40 agonist ivuxolimab in advanced cancers. The table came from immunoSEQ multiplex PCR; TCRdb's copy has only in-frame clones and leaves some out. The sample includes about 35,000 clones, roughly three quarters of them seen just once. This sample comprised CD4+ or CD8+ T cells sorted from blood, obtained in a trial of the OX40 agonist ivuxolimab. All receptors derive from an adult with an advanced solid tumor such as melanoma, head and neck, liver or kidney cancer.

The rearrangement joins TRBV5-6 to TRBJ1-3, with unresolved D. Germline V lookup: CDR1 SGHDT, CDR2 YYEEEE. The V end lost 3 bases, the J end lost 4 bases, and 5 bases lay between the germline ends. The CDR3 runs 12 residues. The CDR3 region has the DNA TGTGCCAGCAGCTCGGTAGGAAACACCATATATTTT. Amino acid sequence: CASSSVGNTIYF.

The chain is built from TRBV6-1 and TRBJ2-7, with D possibly being TRBD1 (6 bases). V lost 7 bases, J lost 0 bases, and 13 bases lay in between. Germline CDR1 reads MNHNS; CDR2 reads SASEGT. The CDR3 is 14 amino acids. CDR3 amino acids: CASTWTVSSYEQYF. CDR3 bases: TGTGCCAGCACTTGGACAGTGAGCTCCTACGAGCAGTACTTC.

CDR3 loop: CASSGGTGGIGNTEAFF. For the CDR3, the DNA is TGTGCCAGCAGTGGTGGGACAGGGGGCATAGGGAACACTGAAGCTTTCTTT. The rearrangement links TRBV2 to TRBJ1-1; 12 bases match TRBD1. Germline V CDR1 and CDR2: SNHLY, FYNNEI. J was trimmed by 1 base and V by 4 bases; bases with no gene match: 7. The CDR3 sequence is 17 residues long.

The rearrangement uses TRBV7-2 and TRBJ1-5; D call uncertain. The V and J ends lost 2 bases and 7 bases respectively, with 9 bases between them. CDR1 SGHTA and CDR2 FQGNSA come from the germline V gene. The CDR3 covers 13 residues. CDR3 bases: TGTGCCAGCAGCTTATTCCCCGCCCAGCCCCAGCATTTT. It is translated as CASSLFPAQPQHF.

This clone was counted a few times. The V gene is TRBV5-1, the J gene TRBJ2-3; no clear D. Germline CDR1 is SGHRS and CDR2 is YFSETQ. This CDR3 spans 12 amino acids. Trimming left V 2 bases short and J 2 bases short, with 3 bases between. CDR3 nucleotides: TGCGCCAGCAGCTTTTACACAGATACGCAGTATTTT. It translates to CASSFYTDTQYF.

The rearrangement links TRBV1 to TRBJ2-1; the tabulated D call, TRBD1, remains unverified against the DNA. TRBV1 is deemed a pseudogene. CDR3 length: 15 residues. The CDR3 sequence: CTSSQALSSYNEQFF. The CDR3, as DNA: TGCACCAGCAGCCAAGCCCTCAGCTCCTACAATGAGCAGTTCTTC.

The chain carries TRBV19 and TRBJ2-1; D is unresolved. The germline V gene has CDR1 LNHDA and CDR2 SQIVND (reference sequence). The CDR3 sequence is 17 residues long. V shed 3 bases and J shed 0 bases, with 15 bases lying between them. The CDR3 region is CASSIPEASSSYNEQFF. CDR3 coding DNA: TGTGCCAGTAGTATTCCCGAGGCTTCGAGCTCCTACAATGAGCAGTTCTTC.

Here the CDR3 reads CASSEKAGATQYF. CDR3 nucleotide sequence: TGTGCCAGCAGTGAAAAGGCAGGGGCGACCCAGTACTTC. J is TRBJ2-5 and V is TRBV6-1; a weak D match, TRBD1 (6 bases). This CDR3 region has 13 residues. V was cut by 2 bases and J by 7 bases, with 11 bases left in between. Germline V gives CDR1 MNHNS, CDR2 SASEGT.

The gene calls are TRBV6-1 and TRBJ1-1; 8 positions agree with TRBD1. Germline CDR1 is MNHNS and CDR2 is SASEGT. V shed 3 bases and J 7 bases; nucleotides not matched to a gene: 1. The CDR3 loop spans 12 amino acids. The CDR3 DNA reads as TGTGCCAGCAGTGAGGACAGGGTTGAAGCTTTCTTT. Translated: CASSEDRVEAFF.

The V and J genes are TRBV19 and TRBJ1-5; tentatively, D is TRBD1 (6 bases). Trimming took 6 bases from V and 3 from J, leaving 12 bases between them. The CDR3 spans 14 residues. Germline CDR1 and CDR2: LNHDA and SQIVND (reference sequence). The CDR3 sequence: CASRLGGPNQPQHF. In DNA, the CDR3 is TGTGCCAGTAGGTTGGGGGGGCCCAATCAGCCCCAGCATTTT.

V and J are TRBV5-5 and TRBJ1-5, with D possibly being TRBD1 (6 bases). Trimming took 2 bases from V and 2 from J, leaving 14 bases between them. This CDR3 contains 16 residues. Germline CDR1 is SGHKS and CDR2 is YYEKEE (reference sequence). The DNA of the CDR3 is TGTGCCAGCAGCTTAGAAGGGGGGCGAGGCAATCAGCCCCAGCATTTT. Amino acids: CASSLEGGRGNQPQHF.

The V call is TRBV18, the J call TRBJ2-7; D uncertain. Germline-derived CDR1 and CDR2 are KGHSH and LQKENI. The CDR3 consists of 15 residues. V lost 3 bases and J 2 bases, leaving 14 bases between the germline ends. This chain's CDR3 is CASSPSVVRTYEQYF. The CDR3, as DNA: TGTGCCAGCTCACCCTCAGTTGTAAGAACCTACGAGCAGTACTTC.

In its sample, this clone is medium-sized. CDR3 coding DNA: TGTGCCAGCAGTTCCGGGACTAAAGGGGAGCAGTACTTC. Translation: CASSSGTKGEQYF. This chain joins TRBV27 and TRBJ2-7; TRBD2 agrees at 7 bases. Looked up from germline, CDR1 is MNHEY and CDR2 is SMNVEV (reference sequence). Losses at the gene ends were 4 bases for V and 7 bases for J; bases not matched to a gene: 7. The CDR3 runs 13 residues.

Concerning this clone: The CDR3 ends on some other residue instead of the conserved phenylalanine or tryptophan, so this is likely a read error. V gene TRBV9 combines with J gene TRBJ1-2; 10 bases match TRBD1. The trim removed 6 bases at V and 5 bases at J, leaving 7 bases unmatched. In germline, CDR1 is SGDLS, CDR2 YYNGEE. CDR3 length: 14 residues. The CDR3 spells CASTSTGGLYGYTL. The CDR3 DNA is TGTGCCAGCACTTCGACAGGGGGCCTTTATGGCTACACCCTC.

J is TRBJ1-5 and V is TRBV6-6; 11 bases are a match to TRBD1. The ends lost 6 bases at V and 6 bases at J; junction bases unmatched: 7. The CDR3 length is 15 residues. CDR1 is MNHNY, CDR2 SVGAGI, per germline (reference sequence). CDR3 DNA: TGTGCCAGCAGCTCGGGACAGGGGGAGGGTCAGCCCCAGCATTTT. It specifies CASSSGQGEGQPQHF.

This chain links TRBV30 with TRBJ1-6, with 8 bases that match TRBD1. The germline V gene encodes CDR1 GTSNPN and CDR2 SVGIG (reference sequence). With V trimmed by 6 bases and J by 6 bases, 10 bases remained unmatched. The CDR3 consists of 15 residues. The CDR3 sequence is CACRDRRRPNSPLHF. The CDR3 DNA reads as TGTGCCTGTCGGGACAGGAGAAGACCTAATTCACCCCTCCACTTT.

The rearrangement links TRBV19 to TRBJ2-5; weak D call: TRBD1 (6 bases). The CDR3 runs to 13 residues. The V and J ends lost 3 bases and 4 bases respectively, with 9 bases between them. Germline V gives CDR1 LNHDA, CDR2 SQIVND (reference sequence). This CDR3 is CASSMVGGETQYF. CDR3 DNA: TGTGCCAGTAGTATGGTAGGGGGAGAGACCCAGTACTTC.

This clone occurred a few times. The chain combines TRBV7-9 with TRBJ2-7; unclear D gene. Germline CDR1 SEHNR, CDR2 FQNEAQ (reference sequence). V dropped 5 bases and J dropped 2 bases, with 10 bases sitting between them. CDR3 length equals 13 residues. The CDR3 coding sequence is TGTGCCAGCAGCCACCCGAGCGCCTACGAGCAGTACTTC. It yields the protein CASSHPSAYEQYF.

This sequence joins TRBV7-8 and TRBJ2-3, with TRBD1 matching 9 bases. Trimming removed 3 bases from V and 3 bases from J; junction bases left unmatched: 10. The germline CDR1 and CDR2 sequences are SGHVS and FQNEAQ. The CDR3 length is 17 residues. The CDR3 loop is CASSFAAGTGRTDTQYF. The CDR3 DNA sequence: TGTGCCAGCAGCTTTGCCGCCGGGACAGGGCGAACAGATACGCAGTATTTT. Variable domain in full (rest from reference TRBV7-8 and TRBJ2-3): GAGVSQSPRYKVAKRGQDVALRCDPISGHVSLFWYQQALGQGPEFLTYFQNEAQLDKSGLPSDRFFAERPEGSVSTLKIQRTQQEDSAVYLCASSFAAGTGRTDTQYFGPGTRLTVL.

The chain has TRBV28 and TRBJ2-4, with D uncertain. Germline CDR1 MDHEN, CDR2 SYDVKM. V lost 2 bases, J lost 0 bases, and 14 bases lay in between. CDR3 length: 17 residues. CDR3 sequence reads: CASSLESNVGAKNIQYF. The DNA for the CDR3 is TGTGCCAGCAGTTTAGAGTCTAACGTCGGAGCCAAAAACATTCAGTACTTC.

CDR3: CASSLETAKSPLHF. The CDR3 nucleotides are TGTGCCAGCAGCTTAGAAACGGCTAAGTCACCCCTCCACTTT. The rearrangement links TRBV7-9 to TRBJ1-6; no reliable D call. Trimming cost V 1 base and J 10 bases, with 11 bases left between them. CDR1 is SEHNR and CDR2 is FQNEAQ in the germline V gene (reference sequence). The CDR3 has 14 residues.

The V gene is TRBV18, the J gene TRBJ2-1; 7 nucleotides match TRBD2. This CDR3 spans 16 amino acids. Trimming removed 0 bases from V and 7 bases from J; junction bases left unmatched: 9. Germline CDR1 KGHSH, CDR2 LQKENI. The CDR3 DNA is TGTGCCAGCTCACCACCAAAGGGCAGGGAGGGAAATGAGCAGTTCTTC. It yields the protein CASSPPKGREGNEQFF.

The CDR3 DNA reads as TGTGCCAGTCCCCCGCCCACTTCTTTGGTCACTGAAGCTTTCTTT. This translates into CASPPPTSLVTEAFF. The chain employs TRBV28 and TRBJ1-1; D unresolved. V gave up 9 bases and J gave up 4 bases, with 21 bases separating them. There are 15 residues in the CDR3. Germline assignment: CDR1 MDHEN and CDR2 SYDVKM.

The J gene is TRBJ2-3, the V gene TRBV4-1; D call uncertain. The germline V gene has CDR1 MGHRA and CDR2 YSYEKL. V was trimmed by 1 base and J by 3 bases, leaving 2 bases between them. The CDR3 totals 12 residues. The CDR3 coding sequence is TGCGCCAGCAGCCAAGTAACAGATACGCAGTATTTT. Amino acids: CASSQVTDTQYF.

The chain carries TRBV21-1 and TRBJ2-2; TRBD1 is the table's D call, not checked against the DNA. TRBV21-1 is reported as a pseudogene. The CDR3 has 16 residues. For the CDR3, the DNA is TGTGCCAGCAGCAAAATGACAGCCCGGAGAACCGGGGAGCTGTTTTTT. It codes for CASSKMTARRTGELFF.

This sequence joins TRBV5-1 and TRBJ1-2; 8 nucleotides agree with TRBD1. V dropped 4 bases and J dropped 7; count of bases not matched to a gene: 12. There are 15 residues in the CDR3. Per the germline V gene, CDR1 is SGHRS and CDR2 is YFSETQ. The CDR3: CASSPTRAGGGGYTF. CDR3 sequence (DNA): TGCGCCAGCAGCCCCACCAGGGCAGGGGGCGGTGGCTACACCTTC.

This chain joins TRBV6-6 and TRBJ2-5, with TRBD2 matching 9 bases. V was pared by 4 bases and J by 1 base, with 4 bases of the junction left unmatched. The V gene's germline CDR1 is MNHNY and CDR2 SVGAGI (reference sequence). CDR3 length equals 15 residues. The CDR3 spells CASSSGGRGQETQYF. CDR3 nucleotides: TGTGCCAGCAGTTCAGGCGGGAGGGGCCAAGAGACCCAGTACTTC.

The chain has TRBV19 and TRBJ2-5, with a possible D match to TRBD2 (7 bases). This CDR3 contains 15 residues. CDR1 and CDR2 (germline): LNHDA, SQIVND (reference sequence). V was pared by 6 bases and J by 5 bases, with 19 bases between. The chain's CDR3 is CASSLSGGREETQYF. As DNA, the CDR3 is TGTGCCAGTAGCCTATCCGGGGGGCGTGAGGAGACCCAGTACTTC.

The chain combines TRBV28 with TRBJ1-4, with D possibly TRBD1 on 5 matching bases. The CDR3 totals 15 residues. CDR1 and CDR2 (germline): MDHEN, SYDVKM. V was pared by 0 bases and J by 8 bases, with 13 bases between. The CDR3 DNA is TGTGCCAGCAGTTTATGGCAGGGCACGCGGGAAAAACTGTTTTTT. It encodes CASSLWQGTREKLFF.

This clone counts as medium-sized. Other DNA sequences from this sample encode an identical CDR3 as well. The V call is TRBV11-2, the J call TRBJ1-5; unclear D gene. In germline, CDR1 is SGHAT, CDR2 FQNNGV. This CDR3 region has 14 residues. Trimming left V 3 bases short and J 0 bases short, with 6 bases between. This CDR3 is CASSFADSNQPQHF. CDR3 bases: TGTGCCAGCAGCTTTGCGGATAGCAATCAGCCCCAGCATTTT.